Below are 9 T cell receptor beta chains sequenced from a single sample in a study of T cell responses to AZD1222 COVID-19 vaccine. Using immunoSEQ multiplex PCR, the repertoire was profiled, and TCRdb retains in-frame clones only, with some absent. There are 85,000 to 120,000 clones in the sample; about nine tenths occur only once, and under 8.5% lies in the top ten. This specimen was peripheral blood, taken 28 days after the second AZD1222 dose. These receptors came from an adult who received the AZD1222 COVID-19 vaccine.

The gene calls are TRBV5-1 and TRBJ1-1; D gene ambiguous. Germline assignment: CDR1 SGHRS and CDR2 YFSETQ. Trimming removed 1 base at V and 2 bases at J, with 9 bases between. The CDR3 totals 14 residues. CDR3 sequence reads: CASSLLDLNTEAFF. The CDR3 coding sequence is TGCGCCAGCAGCTTGCTTGACCTCAACACTGAAGCTTTCTTT.

The chain recombines TRBV19 with TRBJ2-3, with D possibly TRBD2 on 7 matching bases. The germline CDR1 and CDR2 sequences are LNHDA and SQIVND (reference sequence). CDR3 size: 15 residues. V lost 3 bases and J 7 bases, leaving 17 bases between the germline ends. DNA for the CDR3: TGTGCCAGTAGTATGGGAGGGGGGGAAACAAATACGCAGTATTTT. Amino acid sequence: CASSMGGGETNTQYF.

This chain uses TRBV7-6 with TRBJ2-6; D is unresolved. The CDR3 totals 15 residues. The V end lost 5 bases, the J end lost 0 bases, and 8 bases lay between the germline ends. CDR1 and CDR2 from the germline V gene are SGHVS and FNYEAQ. The CDR3 sequence is CASSPGVSGANVLTF. The CDR3 coding sequence is TGTGCCAGCAGCCCCGGAGTCTCTGGGGCCAACGTCCTGACTTTC. Supplemented by reference TRBV7-6 and TRBJ2-6, the full variable domain reads GAGVSQSPRYKVTKRGQDVALRCDPISGHVSLYWYRQALGQGPEFLTYFNYEAQQDKSGLPNDRFSAERPEGSISTLTIQRTEQRDSAMYRCASSPGVSGANVLTFGAGSRLTVL.

The rearrangement links TRBV6-2 or TRBV6-3 to TRBJ1-2; no reliable D call. V was cut by 7 bases and J by 3 bases, with 9 bases left in between. Germline V gene sequence: CDR1 MNHEY, CDR2 SVGEGT. There are 12 residues in the CDR3. CDR3 in amino acids: CASTPDYYGYTF. CDR3 coding DNA: TGTGCCAGCACCCCGGATTACTATGGCTACACCTTC.

The V call is TRBV5-1, the J call TRBJ2-2; 10 bases fit TRBD1. From germline, CDR1 is SGHRS and CDR2 YFSETQ. CDR3 length equals 15 residues. The junction had 3 bases not matched to a gene; V was cut back by 0 bases and J by 7 bases. The CDR3 DNA sequence: TGCGCCAGCAGCTTGGGACAGGGGGCCGTCGGGGAGCTGTTTTTT. Protein: CASSLGQGAVGELFF.

The chain recombines TRBV4-1 with TRBJ2-1; TRBD1 aligns across 10 bases. The trim removed 0 bases at V and 7 bases at J, leaving 6 bases unmatched. In germline, CDR1 is MGHRA, CDR2 YSYEKL. The CDR3 runs 16 residues. The CDR3 loop is CASSQDRGTGDNEQFF. CDR3 DNA sequence: TGCGCCAGCAGCCAAGATAGAGGGACAGGGGATAATGAGCAGTTCTTC.

The rearrangement links TRBV5-5 to TRBJ2-2; 8 nucleotides match TRBD1. Germline lookup yields CDR1 SGHKS and CDR2 YYEKEE (reference sequence). CDR3 length: 16 amino acids. V lost 6 bases, J lost 5 bases, and 12 bases stayed unmatched. This CDR3 reads CASILTTGDPTGELFF. The CDR3 nucleotides read TGTGCCAGCATCCTGACGACAGGGGACCCGACCGGGGAGCTGTTTTTT.

J is TRBJ1-1 and V is TRBV7-3, with a weak D call TRBD1 (5 bases). Germline-derived CDR1 and CDR2 are SGHTA and FQGTGA. CDR3 length: 14 amino acids. V was pared by 5 bases and J by 4 bases, with 14 bases between. The CDR3 loop reads CASSKSGHSTEAFF. The CDR3 nucleotides read TGTGCCAGCAGCAAAAGTGGACACAGCACTGAAGCTTTCTTT.

Of note for this clone: Sequence at one end of the junction differs from germline and may be a read error. CDR3 region: CASSVTGTSGYNEQFF. CDR3 in DNA: TGTGCCAGCAGCGTAACCGGGACTAGCGGTTACAATGAGCAGTTCTTC. This chain uses TRBV7-3 with TRBJ2-1; 11 bases fit TRBD2. The germline gives CDR1 SGHTA, CDR2 FQGTGA. The CDR3 contains 16 residues.